Given below is one TCR beta chain in context. There is no known antigen for this receptor. Qualities for individual bases were not recorded, and no much larger clone is one base off. TCR beta VDJ combination and CDR3 sequence profiling used genomic DNA as the template. An Illumina HiSeq 2000 was used for TCR repertoire sequencing. The study's processing was this. Repertoire assessment relied on Simpson's diversity index, CDR3 size and DJ length profiles, and TRBV/TRBJ rearrangement plots. Whichever DNA sequence was most abundant in the deep sequencing data was defined as the immunodominant clone. CDR3 amino acid sequences were checked for sharing across subjects and were also compared against the VDJdb database and published repertoires. The public reads were reanalyzed by TCRdb: fastp trimming at Q25, MiXCR alignment, in-frame beta chains only. Every CDR3 protein is listed once, alongside the most common genes and DNA of its rows. None of the V and J calls come from the authors' own analysis; TCRdb made them. The sample table contains 250,000 to 350,000 distinct CDR3 sequences; only one count was recorded for 56% of them. Under 8.5% of the sample is in the top ten clones.

CDR1 and CDR2 (SGHKS, YYEKEE) derive from the germline V gene (reference sequence). The junction shows trimming of 0 bases on V and 8 bases on J, and the gene matches do not reach 4 bases of it. The CDR3 covers 15 residues, taking in both the cysteine and the phenylalanine. Only the CDR3 portion is preserved as DNA: 45 bases, with reading frame beginning at the first base. TCR repertoires of sorted CD4+ and CD8+ blood T cells from severe aplastic anemia patients and healthy subjects were deep-sequenced in the study. Ficoll-Paque density gradient centrifugation was used to isolate peripheral blood mononuclear cells. CD4+ and CD8+ T cells were sorted by FACS or magnetic beads before DNA extraction. This sample was taken from a study of CD8+CD57+ T cells in acquired aplastic anemia listed by TCRdb under 2018. Turning to the overall study: A mean of approximately 3 ug of DNA, ranging from roughly 0.19 to 27.4 ug, was extracted from sorted CD4+ and CD8+ cells.

The full study reports these points: Although 25 to 30 CD8+ CDR3 sequences were shared by patients and controls, these sequences appeared highly expressed in patients and within the immunodominant clones of patients. No significant difference in CD8+ Simpson's diversity was found between patients and healthy controls (P=0.060).

Here the chain combines TRBV5-5 and TRBJ1-6; 8 bases in the junction line up with TRBD1. This sequence originates from a human donor with severe aplastic anemia or a healthy control (not recorded which). Specimen: sorted CD4+, CD8+, or CD8+CD57+ T cells (not recorded which) from PBMCs. The CDR3 protein: CASSLAQGAHSPLHF. The nucleotide sequence is given as TGTGCCAGCAGCTTGGCCCAGGGGGCGCATTCACCCCTCCACTTT.